This TCR beta chain was profiled in a study of blood T cell repertoires in COVID-19. The overall study: Both acute and convalescent COVID-19 samples were obtained from the United States, Italy and Spain.

Per the authors' pipeline: Nucleated cell counts were estimated from reference gene primer amplification. The protocol was immunoSEQ multiplex PCR, while the TCRdb copy is restricted to in-frame clones and leaves out a portion. That table is the source of V, J and clone size, and D and trimming were worked out from the DNA. The sample has about 350,000 clones, about 88% seen once. Donors were grouped by their self-reported clinical history. This CDR3 is 14 amino acids long. V was clipped by 6 bases and J by 5 bases, with 16 bases between them. Germline values: CDR1 WSHSY, CDR2 SAAADI. V usage is TRBV10-2 and J usage is TRBJ1-2; D is uncertain. This receptor was taken from a woman aged 25 to 45 who had recovered from COVID-19. Sequencing was performed on PBMCs or T cells enriched from blood (not recorded which). The CDR3 spells CASSSRRVTYGYTF. As DNA, the CDR3 is TGCGCCAGCAGCAGCAGACGGGTTACTTATGGCTACACCTTC.